Each of the 2 T cell receptor beta chains below was sequenced from the same sample in a study of blood T cell repertoires in COVID-19. Measured with immunoSEQ multiplex PCR; TCRdb has only the in-frame clones, and not every one. The sample shows around 94,000 clones, approximately 92% of them seen only once. The sequencing sample was made of peripheral blood. Receptors were obtained from a woman between 45 and 65 years old with COVID-19, enrolled during active disease.

The V and J genes are TRBV6-6 and TRBJ1-1; D unclear. Germline lookup yields CDR1 MNHNY and CDR2 SVGAGI (reference sequence). The CDR3 runs to 15 residues. The V and J ends lost 2 bases and 1 base respectively, with 11 bases between them. CDR3 amino acids: CASSYGGPSNTEAFF. As DNA, the CDR3 is TGTGCCAGCAGTTACGGTGGCCCGTCGAACACTGAAGCTTTCTTT.

This clone has just one count. The chain recombines TRBV7-6 with TRBJ1-6; D gene uncertain. V dropped 1 base and J dropped 7 bases, with 11 bases sitting between them. Germline CDR1 reads SGHVS; CDR2 reads FNYEAQ. The CDR3 runs to 15 residues. The CDR3 nucleotides read TGTGCCAGCAGCTTAGAACAGAACTTCAATTCACCCCTCCACTTT. The encoded protein is CASSLEQNFNSPLHF. Full variable domain (rest looked up from reference TRBV7-6 and TRBJ1-6): GAGVSQSPRYKVTKRGQDVALRCDPISGHVSLYWYRQALGQGPEFLTYFNYEAQQDKSGLPNDRFSAERPEGSISTLTIQRTEQRDSAMYRCASSLEQNFNSPLHFGNGTRLTVT.